This TCR beta chain derives from a study of shared clonotypes between healthy human individuals (dated by TCRdb to 2018 to 2021). Study-level background: A few men and a couple of women, aged 18 to 49 years, made up the cohort. For each donor, CD4 naive and CD4 memory were each run on three plates, CD8 naive on two plates, and CD8 memory on one plate. Blood TCR repertoires of five healthy adults were deeply sequenced to estimate repertoire size and the extent of clonotype sharing between individuals. Different laboratories and diverse techniques were used to prepare libraries and sequence TCR repertoires, to increase sequencing depth and limit assay-specific biases. Between about 0.85 and 9.5 billion PBMCs per donor were obtained by leukapheresis.

Concerning this clone itself: The antigen it recognizes is unknown. No quality values exist for individual bases; no much larger clone is one base distant.

Inclusive of the bounding cysteine and phenylalanine, the CDR3 is 14 residues long. Of all the DNA, just the CDR3 is kept, 42 bases in frame from base 1. Trimming removed 0 bases from V and 0 bases from J, leaving 6 bases between the germline ends. The germline V gene sets CDR1 to SGHRS and CDR2 to YFSETQ. The donors were healthy, HIV-negative adults with no recently reported acute infections or vaccinations. Only Caucasian adults living in Nashville, Tennessee, USA were represented among the donors. CD4+ T cells were enriched by magnetic negative selection, after which naive cells were positively selected on CD45RA and the negative fraction was taken as the memory subset. After blood collection by leukapheresis, PBMCs were isolated using Ficoll-Histopaque density gradient centrifugation and then cryopreserved in the vapor phase of liquid nitrogen. Analytical flow cytometry was used to check the purity and quantity of each magnetically sorted T cell population. Each sorted fraction had its genomic DNA isolated and then quantified by UV absorbance on a Nanodrop 2000c.

TCR CDR3 regions were amplified from genomic DNA by multiplex PCR using the deep immunoSEQ assay. Extracted genomic DNA from each cell subset was distributed evenly across all wells of several immunoSEQ 96-well plates, and each plate was treated as a replicate. For sorted subsets, about 200 ng genomic DNA, equal to 25,000 to 35,000 T cell genomes, was loaded into each replicate PCR. The purified libraries were quantified using a Qubit 3.0 fluorometer, sized with a Bioanalyzer 2100, and then quantified again using the KAPA Library Quantification kit. Every immunoSEQ 96-well plate was sequenced on a dedicated single-read 150-cycle Illumina NextSeq 550 flow cell. Under the source paper's analysis protocol: The immunoSEQ output contained only junctional sequences without quality scores, so filtering could not match that applied to full-length reads. To assign V/J genes and CDR3, sequences were annotated against IMGT germline references using PyIR, a Python wrapper for IgBLAST v1.9. Reads were removed for weak V/J assignments (E-value above 1e-6), missing CDR3, stop codons, out-of-frame junctions, or ambiguous translated residues. V3J clonotypes were defined as sequences sharing an identical inferred V gene, J gene, and CDR3 amino acid sequence. Percentage overlap between repertoires was computed as shared unique clonotypes divided by the size of the smaller repertoire. Repertoire richness was assessed with RTK rarefaction, the Chao1 estimator, and Recon v2.1 estimates of unobserved clonotypes. Generation probabilities were computed with OLGA for all TCRbeta clonotypes obtained by the gDNA method from a few donors. In its TCRdb copy, this immuneACCESS table keeps in-frame sequences only and misses some clones. Where compared with another copy, unresolved V genes explain less than half of these, and the others have no known cause. The V and J calls and clone size come from that table; D and trimming were worked out from the DNA. Within this sample are 2 million to 2.5 million clones, with about 92% of them counted one time only. The top ten constitute around 0.4% of the sample.

Overall study outcomes, separate from this receptor: Pairwise subsampling indicated that sequencing depth was expected to affect the degree of clonotype sharing among donors. When a handful of donors were compared, the shared fraction of clonotypes was roughly 5% for naive CD4, 3% to 4% for naive CD8, 2% to 2.5% for memory CD4, and 0.35% to 0.4% for memory CD8. The genetic and exposure-history diversity represented was limited by the small number of donors. Estimated clonotype richness was generally larger for naive than for memory subsets. Compared with non-shared clonotypes, clonotypes shared by all four sorted-subset donors had higher generation probabilities. Sampling was restricted to blood, and TCR repertoires in tissue are likely to differ from TCR repertoires in blood. Incomplete sequencing was indicated by rarefaction of sorted-subset datasets, despite the large sequencing depth.

Sequencing was done on a sample of naive CD4+ T cells from PBMCs. According to the study, the label for this sample's cell subset or site signals: CD45RA+ positively selected. The TCR comes from a young man in good health. Some clones in this sample may be carry-over from other donors' samples. The chain couples TRBV5-1 to TRBJ2-5; the D gene cannot be resolved reliably. The DNA sequence follows: TGCGCCAGCAGCTTGGGGGCTAACCAAGAGACCCAGTACTTC. The encoded protein is CASSLGANQETQYF.